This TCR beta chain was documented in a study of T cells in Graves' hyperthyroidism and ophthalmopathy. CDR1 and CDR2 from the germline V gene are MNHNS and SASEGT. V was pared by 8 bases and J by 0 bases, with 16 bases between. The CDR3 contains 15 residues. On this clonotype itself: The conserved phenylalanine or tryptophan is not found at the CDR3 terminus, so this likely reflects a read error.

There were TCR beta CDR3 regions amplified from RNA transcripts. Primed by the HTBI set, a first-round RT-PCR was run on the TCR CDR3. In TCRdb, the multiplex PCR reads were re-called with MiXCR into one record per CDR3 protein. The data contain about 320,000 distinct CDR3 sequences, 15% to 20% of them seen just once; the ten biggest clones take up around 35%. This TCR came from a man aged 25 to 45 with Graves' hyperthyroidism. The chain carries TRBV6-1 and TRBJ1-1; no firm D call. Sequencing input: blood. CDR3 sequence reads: CASSVGWSMNTEAFL. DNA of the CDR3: TGTGCCAGCTCGGTGGGGTGGTCCATGAACACTGAAGCTTTCCTT.